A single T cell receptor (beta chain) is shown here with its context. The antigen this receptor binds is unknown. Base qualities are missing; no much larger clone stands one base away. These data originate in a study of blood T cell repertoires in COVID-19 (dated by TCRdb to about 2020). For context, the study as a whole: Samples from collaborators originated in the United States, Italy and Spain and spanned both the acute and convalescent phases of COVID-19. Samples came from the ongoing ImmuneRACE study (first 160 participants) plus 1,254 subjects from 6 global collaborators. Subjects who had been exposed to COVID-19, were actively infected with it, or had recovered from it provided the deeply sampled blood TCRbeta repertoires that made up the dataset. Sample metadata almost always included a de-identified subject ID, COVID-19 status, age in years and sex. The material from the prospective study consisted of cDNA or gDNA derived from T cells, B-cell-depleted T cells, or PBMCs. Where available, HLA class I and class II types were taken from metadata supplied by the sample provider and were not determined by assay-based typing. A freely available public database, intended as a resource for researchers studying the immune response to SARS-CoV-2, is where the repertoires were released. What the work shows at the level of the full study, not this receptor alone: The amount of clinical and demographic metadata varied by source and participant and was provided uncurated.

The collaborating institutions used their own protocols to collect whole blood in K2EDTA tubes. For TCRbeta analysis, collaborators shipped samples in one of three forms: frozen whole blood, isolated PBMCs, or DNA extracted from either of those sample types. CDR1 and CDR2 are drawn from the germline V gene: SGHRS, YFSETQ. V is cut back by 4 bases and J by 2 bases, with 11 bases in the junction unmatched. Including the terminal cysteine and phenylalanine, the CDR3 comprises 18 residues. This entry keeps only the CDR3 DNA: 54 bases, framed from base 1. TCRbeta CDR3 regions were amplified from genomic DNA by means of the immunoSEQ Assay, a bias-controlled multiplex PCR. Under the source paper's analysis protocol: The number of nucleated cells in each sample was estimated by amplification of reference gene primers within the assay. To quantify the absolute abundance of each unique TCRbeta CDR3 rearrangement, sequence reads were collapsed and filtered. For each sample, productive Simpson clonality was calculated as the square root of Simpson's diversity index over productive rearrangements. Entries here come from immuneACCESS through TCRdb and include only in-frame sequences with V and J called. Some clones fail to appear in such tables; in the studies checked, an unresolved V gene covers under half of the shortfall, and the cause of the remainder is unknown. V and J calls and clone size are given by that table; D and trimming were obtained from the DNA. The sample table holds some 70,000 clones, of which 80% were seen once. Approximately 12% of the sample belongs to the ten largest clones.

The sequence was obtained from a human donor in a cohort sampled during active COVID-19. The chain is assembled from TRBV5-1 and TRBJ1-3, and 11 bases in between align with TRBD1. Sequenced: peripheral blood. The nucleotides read TGCGCCAGCAGCCCAGGAGGCGGACAGGGGGCCGCTGGAAACACCATATATTTT. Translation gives CASSPGGGQGAAGNTIYF.